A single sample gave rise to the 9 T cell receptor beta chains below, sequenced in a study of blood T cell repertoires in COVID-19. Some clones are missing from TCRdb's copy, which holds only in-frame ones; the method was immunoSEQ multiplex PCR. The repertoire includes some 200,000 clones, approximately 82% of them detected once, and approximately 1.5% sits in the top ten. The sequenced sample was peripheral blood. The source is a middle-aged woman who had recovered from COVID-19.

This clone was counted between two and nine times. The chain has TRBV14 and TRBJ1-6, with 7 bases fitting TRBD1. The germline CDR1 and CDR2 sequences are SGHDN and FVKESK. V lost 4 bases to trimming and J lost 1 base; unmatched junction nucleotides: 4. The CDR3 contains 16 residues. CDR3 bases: TGTGCCAGCAGCCGCACAGGGGTGTCCTATAATTCACCCCTCCACTTT. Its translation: CASSRTGVSYNSPLHF.

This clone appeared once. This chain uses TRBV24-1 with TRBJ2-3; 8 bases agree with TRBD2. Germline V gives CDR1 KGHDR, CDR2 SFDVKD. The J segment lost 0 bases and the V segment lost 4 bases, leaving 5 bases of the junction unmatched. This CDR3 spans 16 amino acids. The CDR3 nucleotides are TGTGCCACCAGTGAATATAGCGGGGCTAGCACAGATACGCAGTATTTT. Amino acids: CATSEYSGASTDTQYF.

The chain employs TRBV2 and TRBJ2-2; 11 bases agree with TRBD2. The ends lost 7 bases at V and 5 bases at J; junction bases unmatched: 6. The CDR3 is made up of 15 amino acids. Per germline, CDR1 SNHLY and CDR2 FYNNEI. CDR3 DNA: TGTGCCAGCAACGTAGCGGGGGGGCAAACCGGGGAGCTGTTTTTT. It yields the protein CASNVAGGQTGELFF.

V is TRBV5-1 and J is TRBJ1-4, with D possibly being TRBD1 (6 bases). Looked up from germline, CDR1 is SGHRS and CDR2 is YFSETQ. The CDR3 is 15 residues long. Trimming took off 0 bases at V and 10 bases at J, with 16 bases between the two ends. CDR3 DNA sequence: TGCGCCAGCAGCTTGGCGGGACAAGCCTTGGGAAAACTGTTTTTT. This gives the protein CASSLAGQALGKLFF.

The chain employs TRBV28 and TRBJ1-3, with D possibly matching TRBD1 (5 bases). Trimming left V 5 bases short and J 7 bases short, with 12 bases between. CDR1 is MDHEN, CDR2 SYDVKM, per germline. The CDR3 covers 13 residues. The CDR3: CASSPSGGNTIYF. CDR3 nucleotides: TGTGCCAGCAGTCCCTCGGGGGGGAACACCATATATTTT.

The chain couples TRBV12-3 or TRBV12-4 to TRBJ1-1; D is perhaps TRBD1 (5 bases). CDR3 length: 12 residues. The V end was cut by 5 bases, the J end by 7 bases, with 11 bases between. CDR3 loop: CASSNDRLEAFF. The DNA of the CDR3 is TGTGCCAGCAGTAATGACAGACTTGAAGCTTTCTTT.

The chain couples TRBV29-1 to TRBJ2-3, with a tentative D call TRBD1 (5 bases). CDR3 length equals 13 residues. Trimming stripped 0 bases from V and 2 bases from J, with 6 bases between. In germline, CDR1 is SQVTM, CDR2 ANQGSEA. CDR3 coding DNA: TGCAGCGTTGAAGAACAGGACACAGATACGCAGTATTTT. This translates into CSVEEQDTDTQYF.

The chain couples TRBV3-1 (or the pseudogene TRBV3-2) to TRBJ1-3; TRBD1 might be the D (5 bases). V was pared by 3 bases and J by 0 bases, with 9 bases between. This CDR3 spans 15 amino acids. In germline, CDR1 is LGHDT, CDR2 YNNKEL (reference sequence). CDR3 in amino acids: CASSQYRGSGNTIYF. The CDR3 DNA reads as TGTGCCAGCAGCCAGTATAGGGGCTCTGGAAACACCATATATTTT.

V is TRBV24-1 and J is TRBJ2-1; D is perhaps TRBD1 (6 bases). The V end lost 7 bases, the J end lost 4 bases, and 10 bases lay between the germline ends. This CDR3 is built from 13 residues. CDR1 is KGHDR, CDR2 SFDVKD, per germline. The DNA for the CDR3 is TGTGCCACCAGCGTCACAGGGTACAATGAGCAGTTCTTC. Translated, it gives CATSVTGYNEQFF.